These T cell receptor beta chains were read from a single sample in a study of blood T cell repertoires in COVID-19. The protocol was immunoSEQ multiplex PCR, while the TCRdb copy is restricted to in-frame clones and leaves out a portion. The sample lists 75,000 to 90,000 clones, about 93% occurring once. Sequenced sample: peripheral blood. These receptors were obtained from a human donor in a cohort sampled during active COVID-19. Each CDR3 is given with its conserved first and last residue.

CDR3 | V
CASSQDPSGWYNEQFF | TRBV3-1/TRBV3-2
CASSTGTGNYGYTF | TRBV7-9
CASSYRSGANVLTF | TRBV11-1
CASSQRGNRHIQYF | TRBV5-4
CASSTSGGAVEQFF | TRBV9
CASRIGDRNEKLFF | TRBV19
CACQGQGVALGNQPQHF | TRBV30
CSVAGGPNSPLHF | TRBV29-1
CASRLGSSNQPQHF | TRBV2
CASSIPGQGDEQYF | TRBV5-1
CASLPGTTTNEKLFF | TRBV2
CASSEASSGGQKETQYF | TRBV2
CAISESEGRHTEAFF | TRBV10-3
CASSLSRVALYEQYF | TRBV27
CASSASLNQPQHF | TRBV19
CASSARGQAANTGELFF | TRBV5-1
CASSFRAGRETQYF | TRBV27
CASSFDSYGYTF | TRBV5-1
CASSQLAETQYF | TRBV11-2
CASSNRVGQPQHF | TRBV2
CASSQAINEQFF | TRBV3-1/TRBV3-2
CASSRQTSGEDTQYF | TRBV7-3
CASSPTPPTANEKLFF | TRBV23-1
CASRRQDSYEQYF | TRBV5-1
CASSLTGTGSYEQYF | TRBV19
CASSSTGPSYYGYTF | TRBV19
CASSEWRTNYGYTF | TRBV25-1
CASRKGQVNTEAFF | TRBV7-2
CASSPPSTGNEKLFF | TRBV18
CAISDYAQGGTEAFF | TRBV10-3
CASSPRTAVGSEAFF | TRBV11-3
CASSLWGLGGDYNEQFF | TRBV27
CASSLGQFGETQYF | TRBV7-2
CASSLASGGLGDTQYF | TRBV7-8
CASSSRSNQPQHF | TRBV12-3/TRBV12-4
CASSQEGIGVRYNEQFF | TRBV4-3
CALGGVSYNEQFF | TRBV30
CASSPPALPYNEQFF | TRBV18
CASSLAVEVEAFF | TRBV7-9
CASSIWTGSGNEQFF | TRBV19
CAISESGGGYTF | TRBV10-3
CASSEQGRSGANVLTF | TRBV6-2/TRBV6-3
CASTPRGNSPLHF | TRBV28
CASTRAGSRETQYF | TRBV2
CAWSETGQWKTQYF | TRBV30
CASSLRGKTEAFF | TRBV6-2/TRBV6-3
CASSVVGLAGLTDTQYF | TRBV9
CASGASVNTEAFF | TRBV27
CAWGTVEWYNEQFF | TRBV30
CASSLAPGAGNQPQHF | TRBV5-1
CASSLDRGASGELFF | TRBV6-6